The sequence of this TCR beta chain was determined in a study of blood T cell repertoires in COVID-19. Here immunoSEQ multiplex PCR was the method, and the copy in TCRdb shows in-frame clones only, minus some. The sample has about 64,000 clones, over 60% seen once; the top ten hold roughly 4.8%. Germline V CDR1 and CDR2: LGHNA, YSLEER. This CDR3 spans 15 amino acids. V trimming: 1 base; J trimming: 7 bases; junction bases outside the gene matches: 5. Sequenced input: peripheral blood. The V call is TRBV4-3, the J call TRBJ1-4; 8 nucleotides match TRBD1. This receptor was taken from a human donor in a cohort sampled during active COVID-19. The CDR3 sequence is CASSQGTGIGEKLFF. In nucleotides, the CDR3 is TGCGCCAGCAGCCAAGGGACAGGGATAGGTGAAAAACTGTTTTTT.